The 13 T cell receptor beta chains reported below all come from one sample, sequenced in a study of cytomegalovirus exposure and HLA in healthy donors. Primers included in the PCR were 60 Vbeta and 13 Jbeta primers. The assay was immunoSEQ multiplex PCR, and TCRdb's table has in-frame clones only and misses some. Of about 94,000 clones listed, more than 65% are singletons. The specimen was PBMCs. The origin of the receptors is a human donor in good health.

This chain connects TRBV7-2 to TRBJ2-2; D possibly corresponds to TRBD1 (5 bases). Germline V CDR1 and CDR2: SGHTA, FQGNSA. V was shortened by 5 bases and J by 0 bases, with 10 bases between the two germline ends. The CDR3 totals 15 residues. CDR3 sequence reads: CASSVRAPNTGELFF. CDR3 nucleotides: TGTGCCAGCAGCGTCAGGGCCCCGAACACCGGGGAGCTGTTTTTT.

The chain joins TRBV2 to TRBJ2-1; 14 bases agree with TRBD2. The CDR3 sequence is 15 residues long. Germline V gives CDR1 SNHLY, CDR2 FYNNEI. Trimming at V came to 7 bases and at J to 8 bases, leaving 7 bases not matched to a gene. The CDR3 spells CASNGLTSGRDEQFF. The CDR3 region has the DNA TGTGCCAGCAACGGACTGACTAGCGGGAGGGATGAGCAGTTCTTC.

V is TRBV7-2 and J is TRBJ2-2; TRBD2 agrees at 12 bases. J gave up 4 bases and V 0 bases, and 15 bases lay outside the gene matches. The germline CDR1 and CDR2 sequences are SGHTA and FQGNSA. This CDR3 spans 21 amino acids. The CDR3 bases are TGTGCCAGCAGCTTAGCGCCGTGGAGGCTAGCGGGAGGGGGAGGCACCGGGGAGCTGTTTTTT. It encodes CASSLAPWRLAGGGGTGELFF.

Only a few counts were recorded for this clone. The chain links TRBV6-5 to TRBJ1-3; 7 bases agree with TRBD1. The V and J ends lost 4 bases and 2 bases, in that order; junction bases with no gene match: 2. The CDR3 is 14 residues long. Germline values: CDR1 MNHEY, CDR2 SVGAGI. CDR3 residues: CASSFRGPGNTIYF. In nucleotides, the CDR3 is TGTGCCAGCAGTTTTAGGGGGCCTGGAAACACCATATATTTT.

J is TRBJ2-1 and V is TRBV25-1, with D uncertain. Trimming left V 3 bases short and J 0 bases short, with 12 bases between. Germline V gene lookup returns CDR1 MGHDK and CDR2 SYGVNS. The CDR3 is 16 residues long. CDR3 region: CASSDGFRSSYNEQFF. DNA of the CDR3: TGTGCCAGCAGTGACGGTTTTAGGAGCTCCTACAATGAGCAGTTCTTC.

This chain uses TRBV27 with TRBJ2-2, with no clear D. V lost 4 bases and J lost 4, with 16 bases in between. Looked up from germline, CDR1 is MNHEY and CDR2 is SMNVEV (reference sequence). The CDR3 runs 16 residues. The CDR3 nucleotides read TGTGCCAGCAGTTCCCCCCTCCGACAAGTCACCGGGGAGCTGTTTTTT. The encoded protein is CASSSPLRQVTGELFF.

The V and J genes are TRBV9 and TRBJ2-1; 11 nucleotides match TRBD2. The CDR3 totals 16 residues. Germline CDR1 reads SGDLS; CDR2 reads YYNGEE. The V and J ends lost 0 bases and 6 bases, in that order; junction bases with no gene match: 5. The CDR3: CASSVGVLAGGNEQFF. The DNA for the CDR3 is TGTGCCAGCAGCGTAGGCGTCCTAGCGGGAGGCAATGAGCAGTTCTTC.

The V and J genes are TRBV28 and TRBJ1-5, with TRBD1 as a possible D gene (6 bases). The germline V gene has CDR1 MDHEN and CDR2 SYDVKM. There are 14 residues in the CDR3. V lost 7 bases to trimming and J lost 4 bases, with 14 bases between them. The CDR3 protein is CASKWQGKNQPQHF. The CDR3 DNA is TGTGCCAGCAAGTGGCAGGGGAAAAATCAGCCCCAGCATTTT.

V and J are TRBV7-9 and TRBJ2-7; no firm D call. The CDR3 totals 13 residues. Per germline, CDR1 SEHNR and CDR2 FQNEAQ (reference sequence). Trimming left V 2 bases short and J 0 bases short, with 5 bases between. The CDR3 here is CASSLPSSYEQYF. Here the CDR3 DNA reads TGTGCCAGCAGCTTACCCAGCTCCTACGAGCAGTACTTC. Filled out from reference TRBV7-9 and TRBJ2-7, the complete variable domain reads DTGVSQNPRHKITKRGQNVTFRCDPISEHNRLYWYRQTLGQGPEFLTYFQNEAQLEKSRLLSDRFSAERPKGSFSTLEIQRTEQGDSAMYLCASSLPSSYEQYFGPGTRLTVT.

The V and J genes are TRBV19 and TRBJ1-2; 10 bases agree with TRBD1. Per the germline V gene, CDR1 is LNHDA and CDR2 is SQIVND (reference sequence). This CDR3 has 15 amino acids. V shed 3 bases, J shed 8 bases, and the junction held 9 bases outside the gene matches. The CDR3 is CASSIPGTGDPGYTF. As DNA, the CDR3 is TGTGCCAGTAGTATCCCCGGGACAGGGGATCCAGGCTACACCTTC.

The chain recombines TRBV9 with TRBJ2-1, with 10 bases matching TRBD1. The CDR3 contains 17 residues. The V segment lost 2 bases and the J segment 7 bases; nucleotides outside the gene matches: 12. Germline loops: CDR1 SGDLS, CDR2 YYNGEE. The chain's CDR3 is CASSVVSGTGERNEQFF. As DNA, the CDR3 is TGTGCCAGCAGCGTGGTCTCCGGGACAGGGGAACGTAATGAGCAGTTCTTC.

V is TRBV7-8 and J is TRBJ2-5; TRBD2 matches 7 bases. V lost 6 bases to trimming and J lost 0 bases; unmatched junction nucleotides: 10. The CDR3 is made up of 16 amino acids. The germline gives CDR1 SGHVS, CDR2 FQNEAQ. CDR3 sequence reads: CASSTARLADQETQYF. The CDR3 bases are TGTGCCAGCAGTACCGCCCGGCTAGCGGACCAAGAGACCCAGTACTTC.

The chain combines TRBV13 with TRBJ2-4; maybe TRBD2 (6 bases). The CDR3 runs 17 residues. Germline CDR1 and CDR2: PRHDT and FYEKMQ (reference sequence). V lost 1 base and J lost 0, with 13 bases in between. This CDR3 is CASSLEGRRVAKNIQYF. As DNA, the CDR3 is TGTGCCAGCAGCTTAGAGGGGAGGCGGGTAGCCAAAAACATTCAGTACTTC.